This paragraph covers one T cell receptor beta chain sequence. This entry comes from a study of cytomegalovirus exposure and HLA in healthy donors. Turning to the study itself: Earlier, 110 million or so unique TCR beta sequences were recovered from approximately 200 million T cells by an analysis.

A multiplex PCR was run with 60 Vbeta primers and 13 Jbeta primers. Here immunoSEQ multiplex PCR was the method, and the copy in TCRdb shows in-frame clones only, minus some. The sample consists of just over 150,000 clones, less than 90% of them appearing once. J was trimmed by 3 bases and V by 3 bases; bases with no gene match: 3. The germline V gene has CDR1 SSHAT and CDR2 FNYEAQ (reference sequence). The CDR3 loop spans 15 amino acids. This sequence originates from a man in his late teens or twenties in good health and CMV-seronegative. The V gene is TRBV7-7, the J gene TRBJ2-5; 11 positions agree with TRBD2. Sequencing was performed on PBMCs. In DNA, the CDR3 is TGTGCCAGCAGCTTGGGACTAGCGGATAAAGAGACCCAGTACTTC. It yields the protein CASSLGLADKETQYF.